The 7 T cell receptor beta chains given below trace back to one sample, sequenced in a study of T cells after yellow fever vaccination. MiXCR, applied by TCRdb to the 5' RACE reads, yields one record per CDR3 protein. The sample contains 200,000 to 300,000 distinct CDR3 sequences, roughly 3.5% of which appear only once. Material: PBMCs, obtained 15 days after the yellow fever booster vaccination. All receptors come from a young man who received the YFV17D yellow fever vaccine.

This clonotype occurred many times. V usage is TRBV6-5 and J usage is TRBJ1-2; possible D gene TRBD1, 5 bases. Per the germline V gene, CDR1 is MNHEY and CDR2 is SVGAGI. Trimming removed 6 bases from V and 8 bases from J, with 22 bases in between. The CDR3 has 15 residues. CDR3 nucleotides: TGTGCCAGCAGGGGTGGGCAGGGCCGTAAGGGAGGCTACACCTTC. This encodes CASRGGQGRKGGYTF.

This clonotype was found many times. CDR3 in amino acids: CAISESGTDQPQHF. For the CDR3, the DNA is TGTGCCATCAGTGAATCCGGGACAGATCAGCCCCAGCATTTT. The V and J genes are TRBV10-3 and TRBJ1-5; 7 bases are shared with TRBD1. Germline CDR1 and CDR2: ENHRY and SYGVKD. With 3 bases clipped from V and 5 bases from J, the junction kept 4 bases outside the gene matches. CDR3 length equals 14 residues.

In its sample, this clonotype was seen many times. This chain links TRBV4-3 with TRBJ1-1, with D unresolved. This CDR3 has 15 residues. V was pared by 1 base and J by 3 bases, with 12 bases between. Looked up from germline, CDR1 is LGHNA and CDR2 is YSLEER. The CDR3 coding sequence is TGCGCCAGCAGCCAAGTCGGATCCGGGGACACTGAAGCTTTCTTT. It yields the protein CASSQVGSGDTEAFF.

Details on this clonotype: Given a much more abundant clone one base away, this may be a read error. The chain has TRBV4-1 and TRBJ2-1; TRBD2 is a possible D gene (6 bases). This CDR3 has 15 residues. Germline CDR1 and CDR2: MGHRA and YSYEKL. V lost 4 bases and J 4 bases, leaving 14 bases between the germline ends. The CDR3 loop is CASSRTDAGYNEQFF. CDR3 nucleotides: TGCGCCAGCAGCCGGACGGATGCGGGGTACAATGAGCAGTTCTTC.

This clonotype was found many times. The rearrangement links TRBV4-1 to TRBJ2-2; D uncertain. The V gene lost 7 bases and the J gene lost 4 bases, with 10 bases spanning the gap. This CDR3 is 13 amino acids long. Looked up from germline, CDR1 is MGHRA and CDR2 is YSYEKL. The CDR3 protein is CASNSYATGELFF. CDR3 DNA sequence: TGCGCCAGCAACTCCTACGCCACCGGGGAGCTGTTTTTT.

This clonotype turned up a few times. This chain links TRBV20-1 with TRBJ2-7; D may be TRBD2 (5 bases). The CDR3 has 13 residues. The germline CDR1 and CDR2 sequences are DFQATT and SNEGSKA (reference sequence). Trimming removed 5 bases at V and 2 bases at J, with 13 bases between. CDR3 region: CSAYFRGTYEQYF. CDR3 in DNA: TGCAGTGCTTACTTTCGGGGTACCTACGAGCAGTACTTC.

The V and J genes are TRBV19 and TRBJ1-2; 7 bases match TRBD1. The CDR3 runs 13 residues. The trim removed 5 bases at V and 8 bases at J, leaving 8 bases unmatched. Germline values: CDR1 LNHDA, CDR2 SQIVND (reference sequence). The CDR3 sequence is CASSSRQGGGYTF. Here the CDR3 DNA reads TGTGCCAGTAGTTCCCGACAGGGTGGCGGCTACACCTTC.